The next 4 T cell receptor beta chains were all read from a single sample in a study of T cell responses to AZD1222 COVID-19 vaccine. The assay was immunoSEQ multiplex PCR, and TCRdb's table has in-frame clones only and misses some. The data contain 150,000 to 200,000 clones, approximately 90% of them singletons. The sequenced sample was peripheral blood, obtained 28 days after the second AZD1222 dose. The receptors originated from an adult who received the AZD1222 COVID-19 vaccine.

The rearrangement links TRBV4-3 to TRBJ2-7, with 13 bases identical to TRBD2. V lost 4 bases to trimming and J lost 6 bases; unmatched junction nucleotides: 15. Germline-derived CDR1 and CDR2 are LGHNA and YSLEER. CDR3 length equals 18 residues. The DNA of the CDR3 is TGCGCCAGCAGCCCCCGACTAGCGGGGGGCCCCTCGAGGGTCGAGCAGTACTTC. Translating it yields CASSPRLAGGPSRVEQYF.

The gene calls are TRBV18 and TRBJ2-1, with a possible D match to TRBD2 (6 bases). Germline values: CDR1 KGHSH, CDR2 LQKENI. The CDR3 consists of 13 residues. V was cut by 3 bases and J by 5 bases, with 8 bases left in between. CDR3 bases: TGTGCCAGCTCACCCCGGGAGCACAATGAGCAGTTCTTC. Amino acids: CASSPREHNEQFF.

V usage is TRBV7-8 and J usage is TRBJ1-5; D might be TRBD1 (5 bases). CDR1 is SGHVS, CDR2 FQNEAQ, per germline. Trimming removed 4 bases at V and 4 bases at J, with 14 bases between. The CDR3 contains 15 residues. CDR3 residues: CASSWSGKPNQPQHF. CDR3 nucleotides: TGTGCCAGCAGCTGGTCAGGGAAACCAAATCAGCCCCAGCATTTT.

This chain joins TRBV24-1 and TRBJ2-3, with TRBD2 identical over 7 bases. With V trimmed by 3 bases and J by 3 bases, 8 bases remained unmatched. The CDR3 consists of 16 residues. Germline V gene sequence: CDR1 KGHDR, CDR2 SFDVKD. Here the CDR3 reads CATSDRRGEGTDTQYF. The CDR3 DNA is TGTGCCACCAGTGATAGACGGGGGGAAGGGACAGATACGCAGTATTTT.